This section outlines one T cell receptor beta chain sequence together with its context. What it binds is unknown. This specimen belongs to a study of T cell responses to AZD1222 COVID-19 vaccine. About the study: Timing groups of about 4 and about 12 weeks for second doses were pooled. Study conclusions and caveats: Following two doses of AZD1222, Spike-specific TCR breadth and depth rose. A mostly white British donor set with more females was recruited, and clonal diversity was possibly underestimated. No day 14 peak samples; only post-peak repertoires were characterized.

TCRdb's table, derived via immunoSEQ multiplex PCR, lists solely in-frame clones and lacks some. The data show fewer than 65,000 clones, with around 80% seen just once and 20% held by the top ten. Germline V gene sequence: CDR1 LGHDT, CDR2 YNNKEL (reference sequence). V gave up 2 bases and J gave up 6 bases, with 10 bases separating them. This CDR3 region has 13 residues. The sequencing here drew on peripheral blood, taken on day 0 of AZD1222 vaccination. The chain has TRBV3-1 (or the pseudogene TRBV3-2) and TRBJ1-1; no clear D gene. This TCR derives from an adult in good health. The CDR3 loop reads CASSQHNQAEAFF. CDR3 nucleotide sequence: TGTGCCAGCAGCCAACATAACCAAGCTGAAGCTTTCTTT.